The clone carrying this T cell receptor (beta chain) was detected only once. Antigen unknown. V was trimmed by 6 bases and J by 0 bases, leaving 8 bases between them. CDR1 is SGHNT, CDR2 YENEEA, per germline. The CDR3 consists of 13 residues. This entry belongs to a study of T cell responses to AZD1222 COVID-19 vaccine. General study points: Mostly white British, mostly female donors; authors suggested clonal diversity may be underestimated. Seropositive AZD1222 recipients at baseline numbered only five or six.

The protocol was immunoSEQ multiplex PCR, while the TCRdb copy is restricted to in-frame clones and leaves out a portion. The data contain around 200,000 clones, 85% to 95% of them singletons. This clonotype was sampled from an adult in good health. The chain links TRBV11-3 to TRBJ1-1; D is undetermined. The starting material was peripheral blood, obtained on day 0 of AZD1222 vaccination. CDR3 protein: CASSRLMNTEAFF. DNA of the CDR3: TGTGCCAGCAGTCGCTTGATGAACACTGAAGCTTTCTTT.